Listed here are 21 T cell receptor beta chains from one sample, sequenced in a study of shared clonotypes between healthy human individuals (dated by TCRdb to 2018 to 2021). CD8 naive samples consisted of CD45RO-negative cells that were positively selected for CCR7, yielding a CD45RA+CCR7+ population without TemRA cells. Library construction relied on the immunoSEQ multiplex PCR assay. The table was pulled from immuneACCESS by TCRdb, which kept in-frame rearrangements only. Such tables lose some clones; where checked, under half of the loss comes from unresolved V genes, and the rest has no known cause. This sample gives about 870,000 clones in total; 92% of them show up just once. The top ten constitute around 24% of the sample. The sample was naive CD8+ T cells sorted from blood. The sample's cell subset or site, from its label and the paper: CD45RA+CCR7+. The receptor set was obtained from a young man in good health.

The V call is TRBV7-2, the J call TRBJ2-3, with TRBD2 identical over 11 bases. The CDR3 has 16 amino acids. The germline CDR1 and CDR2 sequences are SGHTA and FQGNSA. The V segment lost 5 bases and the J segment 0 bases; nucleotides outside the gene matches: 4. The CDR3 loop is CASSPGTSGSTDTQYF. CDR3 in DNA: TGTGCCAGCAGCCCCGGGACTAGCGGAAGCACAGATACGCAGTATTTT.

The rearrangement links TRBV7-9 to TRBJ2-7, with D perhaps matching TRBD1 or TRBD2 (5 bases each). Germline V gene sequence: CDR1 SEHNR, CDR2 FQNEAQ (reference sequence). CDR3 length: 14 amino acids. The V and J ends lost 7 bases and 5 bases respectively, with 18 bases between them. CDR3 sequence (DNA): TGTGCCAGCACCAAAAGGGGCGGGTACCACGAGCAGTACTTC. It codes for CASTKRGGYHEQYF.

The chain links TRBV11-1 to TRBJ2-6; TRBD2 is a possible D gene (5 bases). With 4 bases removed from V and 0 bases from J, the gap between germline ends came to 13 bases. This CDR3 contains 17 residues. CDR1 is SGHAT and CDR2 is FQDESV in the germline V gene (reference sequence). The DNA of the CDR3 is TGTGCCAGCAGCTCGTGGGAGTTAAGCTCTGGGGCCAACGTCCTGACTTTC. Translating gives CASSSWELSSGANVLTF.

The rearrangement joins TRBV11-2 to TRBJ2-5, with D unclear. The CDR3 is 11 amino acids. The V gene lost 1 base and the J gene lost 12 bases, with 9 bases spanning the gap. Germline V lookup: CDR1 SGHAT, CDR2 FQNNGV. CDR3 sequence reads: CASSLGLEKYF. The CDR3 nucleotides are TGTGCCAGCAGCTTAGGACTGGAGAAGTACTTC. The full variable domain, with the rest looked up from reference TRBV11-2 and TRBJ2-5, is EAGVAQSPRYKIIEKRQSVAFWCNPISGHATLYWYQQILGQGPKLLIQFQNNGVVDDSQLPKDRFSAERLKGVDSTLKIQPAKLEDSAVYLCASSLGLEKYFGPGTRLLVL.

This clone appeared once. The V gene is TRBV11-2, the J gene TRBJ2-1, with D hard to call. The CDR3 loop spans 11 amino acids. Germline V CDR1 and CDR2: SGHAT, FQNNGV. V was trimmed by 5 bases and J by 6 bases, leaving 5 bases between them. This CDR3 reads CASSRPNEQFF. The CDR3 DNA sequence: TGTGCCAGCAGCAGACCCAATGAGCAGTTCTTC. Complete variable domain (other parts from reference TRBV11-2 and TRBJ2-1): EAGVAQSPRYKIIEKRQSVAFWCNPISGHATLYWYQQILGQGPKLLIQFQNNGVVDDSQLPKDRFSAERLKGVDSTLKIQPAKLEDSAVYLCASSRPNEQFFGPGTRLTVL.

The V call is TRBV5-8, the J call TRBJ2-7; 8 nucleotides line up with TRBD2. CDR1 is SGHTS and CDR2 is YDEGEE in the germline V gene. This CDR3 region has 14 residues. Trimming at V came to 4 bases and at J to 1 base, leaving 4 bases not matched to a gene. The CDR3 loop reads CASSRPGGSYEQYF. Written as DNA, the CDR3 is TGTGCCAGCAGCCGACCGGGAGGGTCCTACGAGCAGTACTTC.

The DNA for the CDR3 is TGTGCCAGCAGCCAAGTAACAGGGGGCACTTACGAGCAGTACTTC. This sequence encodes CASSQVTGGTYEQYF. The chain couples TRBV14 to TRBJ2-7; 9 bases agree with TRBD1. Germline CDR1 is SGHDN and CDR2 is FVKESK. The V segment lost 1 base and the J segment 4 bases; nucleotides outside the gene matches: 5. The CDR3 length is 15 residues.

The V and J genes are TRBV4-1 and TRBJ2-7, with no clear D. Trimming shortened V by 3 bases and J by 3 bases, and 9 bases separated the two germline ends. This CDR3 contains 13 residues. Germline CDR1 MGHRA, CDR2 YSYEKL. Here the CDR3 reads CASSQGFLYEQYF. The DNA of the CDR3 is TGCGCCAGCAGCCAGGGATTCCTCTACGAGCAGTACTTC.

The V and J genes are TRBV2 and TRBJ2-7, with D perhaps matching TRBD1 or TRBD2 (6 bases each). The CDR3 spans 17 residues. Germline V lookup: CDR1 SNHLY, CDR2 FYNNEI. Trimming stripped 5 bases from V and 5 bases from J, with 25 bases between. The DNA of the CDR3 is TGTGCCAGCAGTCCCCAAATACCCGGGGGCCGGGCGAACGAGCAGTACTTC. Translating it yields CASSPQIPGGRANEQYF.

CDR3 protein: CASSMPGYEQYF. The CDR3 DNA follows: TGTGCCAGTAGTATGCCTGGCTACGAGCAGTACTTC. This chain links TRBV19 with TRBJ2-7; D is unclear. The CDR3 spans 12 residues. CDR1 LNHDA and CDR2 SQIVND come from the germline V gene (reference sequence). Trimming shortened V by 3 bases and J by 3 bases, and 6 bases separated the two germline ends.

The chain couples TRBV7-9 to TRBJ2-2; 9 bases agree with TRBD2. With 1 base clipped from V and 7 bases from J, the junction kept 7 bases outside the gene matches. This CDR3 has 16 residues. Germline V gene lookup returns CDR1 SEHNR and CDR2 FQNEAQ (reference sequence). The CDR3 coding sequence is TGTGCCAGCAGCTTAGGGCTAGCGGGATTCGGCGGGGAGCTGTTTTTT. Translated, it gives CASSLGLAGFGGELFF. Drawing the rest from reference TRBV7-9 and TRBJ2-2, the complete variable domain is DTGVSQNPRHKITKRGQNVTFRCDPISEHNRLYWYRQTLGQGPEFLTYFQNEAQLEKSRLLSDRFSAERPKGSFSTLEIQRTEQGDSAMYLCASSLGLAGFGGELFFGEGSRLTVL.

V usage is TRBV4-3 and J usage is TRBJ1-1; D call uncertain. With 4 bases removed from V and 5 bases from J, the gap between germline ends came to 11 bases. Per the germline V gene, CDR1 is LGHNA and CDR2 is YSLEER. There are 13 residues in the CDR3. CDR3 amino acids: CASSPSFRTEAFF. The CDR3 region has the DNA TGCGCCAGCAGCCCGTCATTTCGGACTGAAGCTTTCTTT.

CDR3 in DNA: TGTGCCAGCAGTTCTGGCCCGGGAGTCGGAGAGACCCAGTACTTC. As protein: CASSSGPGVGETQYF. This chain uses TRBV27 with TRBJ2-5; a weak D match, TRBD2 (6 bases). Trimming shortened V by 4 bases and J by 4 bases, and 16 bases separated the two germline ends. Germline V CDR1 and CDR2: MNHEY, SMNVEV (reference sequence). The CDR3 loop spans 15 amino acids.

V is TRBV11-3 and J is TRBJ2-1; D not certain. Between the trimmed V and J ends, which lost 0 bases and 6 bases, there was a span of 12 bases. The CDR3 covers 15 residues. The germline V gene has CDR1 SGHNT and CDR2 YENEEA. CDR3 region: CASSLDLGKGNEQFF. CDR3 bases: TGTGCCAGCAGCTTAGATCTCGGAAAGGGCAATGAGCAGTTCTTC.

This clone was observed a single time. The sample has other DNA sequences that encode this CDR3 too. The genes are TRBV7-8 and TRBJ2-7; no clear D gene. The CDR3 has 13 amino acids. V gave up 4 bases and J gave up 0 bases, with 7 bases separating them. Germline assignment: CDR1 SGHVS and CDR2 FQNEAQ. The CDR3 sequence is CASSSPSSYEQYF. The CDR3, as DNA: TGTGCCAGCAGCTCCCCAAGCTCCTACGAGCAGTACTTC.

The gene calls are TRBV7-9 and TRBJ1-1; TRBD1 aligns across 8 bases. The germline V gene has CDR1 SEHNR and CDR2 FQNEAQ (reference sequence). This CDR3 comprises 14 residues. The junction had 3 bases not matched to a gene; V was cut back by 1 base and J by 5 bases. CDR3 DNA: TGTGCCAGCAGCTTAGGACAGGGGATTACTGAAGCTTTCTTT. This encodes CASSLGQGITEAFF.

The chain has TRBV7-9 and TRBJ2-4; tentative D call: TRBD2 (6 bases). The V end lost 2 bases, the J end lost 6 bases, and 17 bases lay between the germline ends. This CDR3 contains 16 residues. Germline V gene sequence: CDR1 SEHNR, CDR2 FQNEAQ (reference sequence). CDR3 loop: CASSLFVGGDRNIQYF. DNA for the CDR3: TGTGCCAGCAGCTTATTTGTCGGAGGGGATAGAAACATTCAGTACTTC.

The rearrangement links TRBV28 to TRBJ2-1; D remains ambiguous. Trimming stripped 3 bases from V and 4 bases from J, with 13 bases between. The CDR3 extends over 15 amino acids. Germline values: CDR1 MDHEN, CDR2 SYDVKM. The CDR3 DNA sequence: TGTGCCAGCAGTTTGGGCAGGTGGGATTACAATGAGCAGTTCTTC. It specifies CASSLGRWDYNEQFF.

The CDR3 reads CASSLGSGLAGYYEQYF. DNA for the CDR3: TGTGCCAGCAGTTTAGGCAGCGGACTAGCGGGATACTACGAGCAGTACTTC. The chain links TRBV27 to TRBJ2-7, with TRBD2 identical over 12 bases. With 2 bases clipped from V and 3 bases from J, the junction kept 8 bases outside the gene matches. Germline V lookup: CDR1 MNHEY, CDR2 SMNVEV (reference sequence). This CDR3 comprises 17 residues.

The rearrangement links TRBV5-4 to TRBJ2-5; 8 nucleotides align to TRBD2. CDR3 length: 15 residues. Losses at the gene ends were 4 bases for V and 5 bases for J; bases not matched to a gene: 10. Per germline, CDR1 SGHNT and CDR2 YYREEE (reference sequence). The CDR3 DNA follows: TGTGCCAGCAGCCGGCGGGAGGCCGGTCGGGAGACCCAGTACTTC. Its protein product is CASSRREAGRETQYF.

This rearrangement joins TRBV13 to TRBJ1-3; D is unclear. This CDR3 spans 15 amino acids. Germline lookup yields CDR1 PRHDT and CDR2 FYEKMQ (reference sequence). The V gene lost 6 bases and the J gene lost 0 bases, with 12 bases spanning the gap. The CDR3 is CASSPTPISGNTIYF. The CDR3 DNA is TGTGCCAGCAGTCCTACTCCCATCTCTGGAAACACCATATATTTT.